This T cell receptor beta chain was identified in a study of T cell changes during pregnancy in multiple sclerosis (dated by TCRdb to the late 2010s). Notes on the research overall: The study examined how the T cell repertoire changed over the course of pregnancy in women with multiple sclerosis.

In the germline V gene, CDR1 corresponds to SNHLY and CDR2 to FYNNEI. At the junction V is shortened by 7 bases and J by 7 bases, with 14 bases in between. Its CDR3 holds 13 amino acids, cysteine through phenylalanine. Only CDR3 DNA is held: 39 bases, read in frame from base 1. Concerning this clone: Its antigen target is currently unknown. No base qualities exist here, and no much larger clone lies one base off it.

The receptor library was made with the immunoSEQ multiplex PCR assay. Sourced from immuneACCESS, this table was stored by TCRdb with only in-frame sequences that have V and J called. A share of the clones is absent; for the studies checked, an unresolved V gene accounts for under half, and the remainder has no known explanation. Across this sample there are some 64,000 clones, with 75% to 90% seen only once. The top ten constitute 0.89% of the sample. This receptor was identified in a female donor in good health, enrolled as a control in a pregnancy study. The material sequenced was peripheral blood, taken in the first trimester of pregnancy. Here the chain combines TRBV2 and TRBJ1-5; the best D guess is TRBD1, with 5 bases matching. In nucleotide form, the sequence is TGTGCCAGCAAGTTTCAGGGAGGCCAGCCCCAGCATTTT. This encodes CASKFQGGQPQHF.